The 6 T cell receptor beta chains below come from one sample, sequenced in a study of early T cells in non-severe SARS-CoV-2 infection. TCRdb reprocessed the 5' RACE reads via MiXCR and lists one record per CDR3 protein. The sample records around 30,000 distinct CDR3 sequences, approximately 6% being singletons. Source material: whole blood. These TCRs come from an adult who was a healthcare worker with PCR-confirmed SARS-CoV-2 infection or an uninfected control (not recorded which).

In its sample, this clonotype was seen many times. V is TRBV19 and J is TRBJ2-1; tentatively, D is TRBD2 (6 bases). CDR1 is LNHDA and CDR2 is SQIVND in the germline V gene (reference sequence). The CDR3 loop spans 15 amino acids. Deletions cut 3 bases from V and 0 bases from J, with 9 bases between. The CDR3 protein is CASSIWRDSYNEQFF. CDR3 nucleotides: TGTGCCAGTAGTATCTGGCGGGACTCCTACAATGAGCAGTTCTTC.

This clonotype appeared many times. The V gene is TRBV15, the J gene TRBJ2-1; 13 bases map to TRBD2. With 1 base clipped from V and 2 bases from J, the junction kept 8 bases outside the gene matches. The CDR3 length is 19 residues. CDR1 and CDR2 (germline): LNHNV, YYDKDF (reference sequence). CDR3 residues: CATSRGGTSGEGPYNEQFF. CDR3 bases: TGTGCCACCAGCAGAGGGGGGACTAGCGGGGAAGGACCCTACAATGAGCAGTTCTTC.

V usage is TRBV7-8 and J usage is TRBJ1-1; D perhaps matches TRBD1 (5 bases). Trimming took off 5 bases at V and 0 bases at J, with 19 bases between the two ends. Germline lookup yields CDR1 SGHVS and CDR2 FQNEAQ. The length of the CDR3 is 17 residues. The CDR3 nucleotides read TGTGCCAGCAGCATGCGGGTAGGGGAAGGGATGAACACTGAAGCTTTCTTT. Its protein is CASSMRVGEGMNTEAFF.

This clonotype has more than one count but fewer than ten. CDR3 DNA sequence: TGTGCCAGCTTTCCGGGACAGGGGGCTGCTTTCTTT. Its protein is CASFPGQGAAFF. This chain uses TRBV27 with TRBJ1-1; 12 bases are a match to TRBD1. Germline V gene lookup returns CDR1 MNHEY and CDR2 SMNVEV (reference sequence). This CDR3 comprises 12 residues. V trimming: 8 bases; J trimming: 11 bases; junction bases outside the gene matches: 6.

This clonotype is medium-sized in the sample. This chain uses TRBV29-1 with TRBJ2-1, with 8 bases lining up with TRBD2. The germline V gene encodes CDR1 SQVTM and CDR2 ANQGSEA. This CDR3 has 14 amino acids. V was clipped by 2 bases and J by 7 bases; unmatched bases: 7. CDR3 amino acids: CSVERRGRLNEQFF. The DNA of the CDR3 is TGCAGCGTTGAAAGGCGCGGGAGGTTAAATGAGCAGTTCTTC.

This clonotype showed up many times. J is TRBJ2-3 and V is TRBV30; D call uncertain. CDR3 size: 14 residues. V was clipped by 2 bases and J by 1 base, with 10 bases between them. The germline CDR1 and CDR2 sequences are GTSNPN and SVGIG (reference sequence). The CDR3 protein is CAWSPHTGTDTQYF. CDR3 bases: TGTGCCTGGAGTCCTCACACAGGCACAGATACGCAGTATTTT.